One and the same sample provided the 32 T cell receptor beta chains below, sequenced in a study of neoadjuvant anti-PD-1 for oral cavity cancer. TCRdb keeps only in-frame clones here, not all; method: immunoSEQ multiplex PCR. The sample has about 14,000 clones, over 55% seen once; the top ten hold 2.4%. The input for sequencing was PBMCs, taken before nivolumab (anti-PD-1) treatment. The receptors were gathered from a person aged 35-79 years with oral cavity squamous cell carcinoma.

The chain links TRBV5-1 to TRBJ1-1, with a weak D call TRBD1 (5 bases). The CDR3 runs to 16 residues. The germline V gene encodes CDR1 SGHRS and CDR2 YFSETQ. Trimming stripped 9 bases from V and 1 base from J, with 22 bases between. The CDR3, as DNA: TGCGCCACCCAAGAGGGTACAGGACTCTCGAACACTGAAGCTTTCTTT. Translating it yields CATQEGTGLSNTEAFF.

Only a few counts were recorded for this clone. The chain combines TRBV2 with TRBJ1-6, with D uncertain. V was trimmed by 6 bases and J by 9 bases, leaving 15 bases between them. Germline CDR1 SNHLY, CDR2 FYNNEI. The CDR3 has 14 amino acids. The CDR3 coding sequence is TGTGCCAGCAGGCGACACGAGGTGCGTTCACCCCTCCACTTT. Amino acid sequence: CASRRHEVRSPLHF.

The chain is built from TRBV5-1 and TRBJ1-1; a possible D gene is TRBD1 (6 bases). The CDR3 runs 11 residues. The germline V gene encodes CDR1 SGHRS and CDR2 YFSETQ. V lost 5 bases, J lost 5 bases, and 7 bases lay in between. CDR3 amino acids: CASRRGTEAFF. The CDR3 DNA sequence: TGCGCCAGCAGAAGGGGGACTGAAGCTTTCTTT.

The sample holds one count of this clone. This chain joins TRBV7-9 and TRBJ1-1, with a weak D call TRBD1 (5 bases). Between the trimmed V and J ends, which lost 1 base and 0 bases, there was a span of 9 bases. The germline CDR1 and CDR2 sequences are SEHNR and FQNEAQ (reference sequence). CDR3 length: 15 residues. The CDR3 bases are TGTGCCAGCAGCTTAGGGGGGACGGTGAACACTGAAGCTTTCTTT. This translates into CASSLGGTVNTEAFF.

The V gene is TRBV7-9, the J gene TRBJ2-3; 12 bases line up with TRBD2. The germline gives CDR1 SEHNR, CDR2 FQNEAQ (reference sequence). J was trimmed by 2 bases and V by 5 bases; bases with no gene match: 5. This CDR3 is built from 16 residues. CDR3 residues: CASSETSGGFTDTQYF. Written as DNA, the CDR3 is TGTGCCAGCAGCGAGACTAGCGGGGGTTTCACAGATACGCAGTATTTT.

This chain connects TRBV5-4 to TRBJ1-1, with TRBD1 matching 7 bases. The CDR3 has 14 amino acids. Germline loops: CDR1 SGHNT, CDR2 YYREEE (reference sequence). V was pared by 3 bases and J by 1 base, with 3 bases of the junction left unmatched. Here the CDR3 reads CASSYGDRNTEAFF. The CDR3, as DNA: TGTGCCAGCAGCTACGGGGACAGGAACACTGAAGCTTTCTTT. Variable domain in full (rest from reference TRBV5-4 and TRBJ1-1): ETGVTQSPTHLIKTRGQQVTLRCSSQSGHNTVSWYQQALGQGPQFIFQYYREEENGRGNFPPRFSGLQFPNYSSELNVNALELDDSALYLCASSYGDRNTEAFFGQGTRLTVV.

The V call is TRBV5-1, the J call TRBJ2-2; tentative D call: TRBD1 (6 bases). CDR1 is SGHRS, CDR2 YFSETQ, per germline. V was clipped by 4 bases and J by 4 bases, with 14 bases between them. This CDR3 is 15 amino acids long. The CDR3 sequence is CASSPDRQATGELFF. DNA for the CDR3: TGCGCCAGCAGCCCGGATCGACAGGCCACCGGGGAGCTGTTTTTT.

This clone was observed a few times. This rearrangement joins TRBV6-5 to TRBJ1-2, with D unclear. The CDR3 covers 13 residues. Trimming removed 4 bases from V and 4 bases from J, with 10 bases in between. Per the germline V gene, CDR1 is MNHEY and CDR2 is SVGAGI. The CDR3 spells CASSSGWSYGYTF. The CDR3 coding sequence is TGTGCCAGCAGTTCGGGGTGGTCCTATGGCTACACCTTC.

The gene calls are TRBV28 and TRBJ1-5; weak D call: TRBD1 (5 bases). This CDR3 has 15 amino acids. Trimming removed 6 bases from V and 5 bases from J, with 17 bases in between. In germline, CDR1 is MDHEN, CDR2 SYDVKM. In DNA form, the CDR3 reads TGTGCCAGCAGCTCCTCCGGGGCGGGGGATCAGCCCCAGCATTTT. This encodes CASSSSGAGDQPQHF.

This sequence joins TRBV11-2 and TRBJ1-1; 10 bases agree with TRBD1. The CDR3 consists of 15 residues. V lost 5 bases and J lost 6; bases outside the gene matches: 9. The germline V gene has CDR1 SGHAT and CDR2 FQNNGV. CDR3 DNA sequence: TGTGCCAGCAGCCCGGGACAGGGGCTTTTTGCTGAAGCTTTCTTT. This translates into CASSPGQGLFAEAFF.

This clone occurred a few times. The chain links TRBV6-1 to TRBJ1-6; D is unclear. Between the trimmed V and J ends, which lost 5 bases and 8 bases, there was a span of 13 bases. The CDR3 runs 14 residues. The germline V gene has CDR1 MNHNS and CDR2 SASEGT. The CDR3 region has the DNA TGTGCCAGCAGTCTCAACCCGGGCGATTCACCCCTCCACTTT. It translates to CASSLNPGDSPLHF.

The V call is TRBV28, the J call TRBJ1-2; D is unresolved. The germline V and J ends were trimmed by 2 bases and 6 bases, with 1 base remaining between them. Germline values: CDR1 MDHEN, CDR2 SYDVKM. This CDR3 has 10 amino acids. CDR3 protein: CASSLNGYTF. In DNA form, the CDR3 reads TGTGCCAGCAGTTTAAATGGCTACACCTTC.

V usage is TRBV7-9 and J usage is TRBJ2-7; D is possibly TRBD1 (6 bases). V lost 2 bases and J lost 4, with 12 bases in between. This CDR3 is 14 amino acids long. Per the germline V gene, CDR1 is SEHNR and CDR2 is FQNEAQ (reference sequence). The CDR3 DNA reads TGTGCCAGCAGCTTAATGGGGGCAGGTTACGAGCAGTACTTC. Protein: CASSLMGAGYEQYF.

This clone was observed a few times. This sequence joins TRBV6-1 and TRBJ1-1; possible D gene TRBD1, 5 bases. There are 14 residues in the CDR3. The germline V gene has CDR1 MNHNS and CDR2 SASEGT. V was shortened by 8 bases and J by 2 bases, with 15 bases between the two germline ends. The CDR3: CASEGRGFNTEAFF. CDR3 bases: TGTGCCAGCGAAGGGAGGGGCTTTAACACTGAAGCTTTCTTT.

The chain has TRBV30 and TRBJ2-3; D unclear. CDR3 length equals 13 residues. V lost 0 bases and J 5 bases, leaving 9 bases between the germline ends. Germline V lookup: CDR1 GTSNPN, CDR2 SVGIG (reference sequence). The CDR3 nucleotides are TGTGCCTGGAGTGTACGTCTTGGAGATACGCAGTATTTT. It translates to CAWSVRLGDTQYF.

There are a few counts of this clone. The chain couples TRBV5-1 to TRBJ1-3, with unresolved D. Germline V gives CDR1 SGHRS, CDR2 YFSETQ. V dropped 4 bases and J dropped 0 bases, with 11 bases sitting between them. CDR3 length: 15 residues. CDR3 amino acids: CASSPHTSSGNTIYF. CDR3 bases: TGCGCCAGCAGCCCGCACACAAGCTCTGGAAACACCATATATTTT.

The V call is TRBV10-3, the J call TRBJ2-7; 7 bases agree with TRBD1. Unmatched junction bases numbered 6, after V lost 5 bases and J lost 5 bases. This CDR3 is built from 13 residues. Germline assignment: CDR1 ENHRY and CDR2 SYGVKD. The CDR3 reads CAISLTGTNEQYF. CDR3 DNA sequence: TGTGCCATCAGTCTGACAGGGACAAACGAGCAGTACTTC.

The V and J genes are TRBV2 and TRBJ2-3, with TRBD2 identical over 12 bases. J gave up 4 bases and V 8 bases, and 10 bases lay outside the gene matches. Germline V gene sequence: CDR1 SNHLY, CDR2 FYNNEI. The CDR3 loop spans 16 amino acids. The CDR3 DNA reads as TGTGCCAGCTTCCTGGGACTAGCGGGTGTGGCAGATACGCAGTATTTT. It codes for CASFLGLAGVADTQYF.

This rearrangement joins TRBV30 to TRBJ2-7; a possible D gene is TRBD1 (6 bases). CDR1 is GTSNPN, CDR2 SVGIG, per germline (reference sequence). The CDR3 consists of 13 residues. V gave up 3 bases and J gave up 2 bases, with 11 bases separating them. CDR3 region: CAWSDRPPYEQYF. The CDR3 DNA sequence: TGTGCCTGGAGCGACAGGCCACCCTACGAGCAGTACTTC.

This clone showed up just a few times. The chain joins TRBV4-1 to TRBJ2-2; D might be TRBD2 (5 bases). Germline V gene data show CDR1 as MGHRA and CDR2 as YSYEKL. With 1 base removed from V and 6 bases from J, the gap between germline ends came to 12 bases. The CDR3 is 15 amino acids. The CDR3 bases are TGCGCCAGCAGCCAAGCTTTGAGGGCTTCCGGGGAGCTGTTTTTT. Its protein is CASSQALRASGELFF.

The CDR3 bases are TGTGCCAGCTCACCGGACCAGGGGATAGGCTATGGCTACACCTTC. This gives the protein CASSPDQGIGYGYTF. The J gene is TRBJ1-2, the V gene TRBV18; a possible D gene is TRBD1 (6 bases). CDR1 is KGHSH and CDR2 is LQKENI in the germline V gene. The V end lost 3 bases, the J end lost 4 bases, and 15 bases lay between the germline ends. This CDR3 has 15 residues.

The rearrangement links TRBV5-4 to TRBJ2-7; 9 bases map to TRBD2. The CDR3 sequence is 16 residues long. V shed 0 bases, J shed 2 bases, and the junction held 6 bases outside the gene matches. CDR1 and CDR2 from the germline V gene are SGHNT and YYREEE (reference sequence). CDR3 residues: CASSLAASGTPYEQYF. The CDR3 DNA sequence: TGTGCCAGCAGCTTGGCGGCTAGCGGGACCCCCTACGAGCAGTACTTC.

This chain uses TRBV5-4 with TRBJ2-6; 7 nucleotides line up with TRBD1. The ends lost 5 bases at V and 4 bases at J; junction bases unmatched: 9. Germline CDR1 is SGHNT and CDR2 is YYREEE (reference sequence). The CDR3 runs 16 residues. For the CDR3, the DNA is TGTGCCAGCAGGAGAGGGGGCGACGCGGGGGCCAACGTCCTGACTTTC. Translation gives CASRRGGDAGANVLTF.

The table lists this clone with a few counts. The V gene is TRBV10-1, the J gene TRBJ2-2, with TRBD1 matching 7 bases. Trimming at V came to 7 bases and at J to 0 bases, leaving 5 bases not matched to a gene. The CDR3 is 15 residues long. Germline values: CDR1 WNHNN, CDR2 SYGVQD (reference sequence). CDR3 loop: CASTMDRTNTGELFF. The CDR3 coding sequence is TGCGCCAGCACCATGGACAGGACGAACACCGGGGAGCTGTTTTTT.

This chain links TRBV5-5 with TRBJ1-5; 7 nucleotides line up with TRBD1. CDR3 length equals 15 residues. V lost 4 bases and J lost 7; bases outside the gene matches: 11. Germline V CDR1 and CDR2: SGHKS, YYEKEE (reference sequence). This CDR3 is CASSAGQTIGQPQHF. DNA for the CDR3: TGTGCCAGCAGCGCGGGACAGACCATCGGCCAGCCCCAGCATTTT.

This clone was recorded a few times. The V call is TRBV19, the J call TRBJ2-1, with 8 bases lining up with TRBD2. CDR3 size: 15 residues. Germline CDR1 reads LNHDA; CDR2 reads SQIVND (reference sequence). Unmatched junction bases numbered 8, after V lost 3 bases and J lost 7 bases. The CDR3 DNA reads TGTGCCAGTAGTATCTTGGCGGGAGGTTGGAATGAGCAGTTCTTC. Its protein product is CASSILAGGWNEQFF.

CDR3 sequence reads: CASSPYSTNYGYTF. For the CDR3, the DNA is TGTGCCAGCAGTCCGTACAGCACTAACTATGGCTACACCTTC. V is TRBV6-5 and J is TRBJ1-2; D gene uncertain. V lost 5 bases, J lost 0 bases, and 10 bases lay in between. CDR3 length: 14 amino acids. Germline-derived CDR1 and CDR2 are MNHEY and SVGAGI.

This chain connects TRBV6-5 to TRBJ1-2; no reliable D call. V was clipped by 0 bases and J by 7 bases, with 12 bases between them. CDR3 length: 14 amino acids. Germline V gives CDR1 MNHEY, CDR2 SVGAGI. The CDR3 spells CASSYSRAPVGYTF. In DNA, the CDR3 is TGTGCCAGCAGTTACTCGAGAGCACCAGTTGGCTACACCTTC.

The chain combines TRBV6-6 with TRBJ1-2; D is uncertain. The V end lost 3 bases, the J end lost 4 bases, and 9 bases lay between the germline ends. The CDR3 has 13 amino acids. Per germline, CDR1 MNHNY and CDR2 SVGAGI (reference sequence). The CDR3 DNA sequence: TGTGCCAGCAGTTATGGGTCGGGCTATGGCTACACCTTC. It encodes CASSYGSGYGYTF.

The chain couples TRBV4-2 to TRBJ2-2; no definite D call. Per the germline V gene, CDR1 is LGHNA and CDR2 is YNFKEQ. V gave up 0 bases and J gave up 5 bases, with 7 bases separating them. The CDR3 runs to 14 residues. Here the CDR3 reads CASSQEVVTGELFF. DNA of the CDR3: TGTGCCAGCAGCCAAGAAGTCGTAACCGGGGAGCTGTTTTTT.

This sequence joins TRBV19 and TRBJ2-6; possibly TRBD2 for D (5 bases). Per germline, CDR1 LNHDA and CDR2 SQIVND (reference sequence). The CDR3 sequence is 18 residues long. V was shortened by 5 bases and J by 5 bases, with 22 bases between the two germline ends. The CDR3 protein is CASSLDFKSQSRANVLTF. The CDR3 region has the DNA TGTGCCAGTAGTCTGGACTTCAAATCACAAAGTCGGGCCAACGTCCTGACTTTC.

The V call is TRBV7-9, the J call TRBJ2-5, with 8 bases aligning to TRBD1. The junction had 7 bases not matched to a gene; V was cut back by 4 bases and J by 3 bases. The CDR3 contains 15 residues. Germline V CDR1 and CDR2: SEHNR, FQNEAQ (reference sequence). DNA of the CDR3: TGTGCCAGCAGCTCTGGGGACAGGCAAAAAGAGACCCAGTACTTC. It is translated as CASSSGDRQKETQYF. Supplemented by reference TRBV7-9 and TRBJ2-5, the full variable domain reads DTGVSQNPRHKITKRGQNVTFRCDPISEHNRLYWYRQTLGQGPEFLTYFQNEAQLEKSRLLSDRFSAERPKGSFSTLEIQRTEQGDSAMYLCASSSGDRQKETQYFGPGTRLLVL.